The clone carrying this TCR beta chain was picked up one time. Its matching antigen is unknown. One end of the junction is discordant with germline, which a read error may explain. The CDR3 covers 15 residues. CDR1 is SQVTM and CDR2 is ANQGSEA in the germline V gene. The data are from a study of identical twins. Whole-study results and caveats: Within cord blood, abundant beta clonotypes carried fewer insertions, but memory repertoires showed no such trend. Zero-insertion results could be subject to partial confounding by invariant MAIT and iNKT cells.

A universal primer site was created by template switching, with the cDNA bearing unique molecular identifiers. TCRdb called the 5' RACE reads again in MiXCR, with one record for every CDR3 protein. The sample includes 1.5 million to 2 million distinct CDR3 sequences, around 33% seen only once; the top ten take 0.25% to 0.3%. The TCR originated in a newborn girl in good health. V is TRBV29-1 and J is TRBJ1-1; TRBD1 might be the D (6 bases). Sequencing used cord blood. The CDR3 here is CRVARTTGLNTEAFF. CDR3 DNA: TGCAGAGTTGCCCGAACGACAGGCCTGAACACTGAAGCTTTCTTT.